The entry that follows covers one T cell receptor beta chain sequence. Trimming removed 6 bases from V and 6 bases from J; junction bases left unmatched: 8. Germline V gene data show CDR1 as SGDLS and CDR2 as YYNGEE. The CDR3 sequence is 13 residues long. The data were taken from a study of blood T cell repertoires in COVID-19. Study-wide background: The United States, Italy and Spain were the sources of the acute and convalescent COVID-19 samples. T cells, B-cell-depleted T cells, or PBMCs provided the cDNA or gDNA that served as material.

Cohorts were based on clinical histories the participants reported. Per the authors' pipeline: Amplification with reference gene primers provided the estimates of nucleated cell counts. Sequencing was performed with immunoSEQ multiplex PCR; in TCRdb, only in-frame clones are kept and a portion is missing. V and J calls and clone size follow that table, whereas D and trimming were derived from the DNA. The sample lists a few hundred thousand clones, more than 85% occurring once. Sequenced material: PBMCs or T cells enriched from blood (not recorded which). The gene calls are TRBV9 and TRBJ1-1; 7 bases are shared with TRBD1. This receptor was taken from a woman between 40 and 55 years old who had been exposed to COVID-19. CDR3 coding DNA: TGTGCCAGCACCCAGGAGGGGGCTCCTGAAGCTTTCTTT. This translates into CASTQEGAPEAFF.